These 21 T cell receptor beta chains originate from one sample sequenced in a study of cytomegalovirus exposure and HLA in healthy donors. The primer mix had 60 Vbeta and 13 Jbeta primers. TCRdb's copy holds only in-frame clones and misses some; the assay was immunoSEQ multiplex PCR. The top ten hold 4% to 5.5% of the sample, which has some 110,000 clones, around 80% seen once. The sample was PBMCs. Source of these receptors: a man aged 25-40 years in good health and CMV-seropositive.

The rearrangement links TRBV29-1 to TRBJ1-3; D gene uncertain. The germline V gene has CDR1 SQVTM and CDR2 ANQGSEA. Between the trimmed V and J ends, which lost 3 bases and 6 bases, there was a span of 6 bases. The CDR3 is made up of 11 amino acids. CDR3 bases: TGCAGCGTTGAGTCATTAAACACCATATATTTT. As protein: CSVESLNTIYF.

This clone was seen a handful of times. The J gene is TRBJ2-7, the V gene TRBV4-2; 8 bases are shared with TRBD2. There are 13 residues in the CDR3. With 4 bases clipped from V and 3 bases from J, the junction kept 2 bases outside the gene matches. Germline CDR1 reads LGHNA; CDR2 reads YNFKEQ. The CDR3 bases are TGTGCCAGCAGCCGTAGCGGGGACTACGAGCAGTACTTC. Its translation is CASSRSGDYEQYF.

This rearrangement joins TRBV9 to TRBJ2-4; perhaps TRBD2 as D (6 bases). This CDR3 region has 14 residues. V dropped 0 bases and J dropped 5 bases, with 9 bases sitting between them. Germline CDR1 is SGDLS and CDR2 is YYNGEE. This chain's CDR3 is CASSVGLEENIQYF. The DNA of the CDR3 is TGTGCCAGCAGCGTAGGACTAGAGGAAAACATTCAGTACTTC. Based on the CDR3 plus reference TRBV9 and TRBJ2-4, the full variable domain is DSGVTQTPKHLITATGQRVTLRCSPRSGDLSVYWYQQSLDQGLQFLIQYYNGEERAKGNILERFSAQQFPDLHSELNLSSLELGDSALYFCASSVGLEENIQYFGAGTRLSVL.

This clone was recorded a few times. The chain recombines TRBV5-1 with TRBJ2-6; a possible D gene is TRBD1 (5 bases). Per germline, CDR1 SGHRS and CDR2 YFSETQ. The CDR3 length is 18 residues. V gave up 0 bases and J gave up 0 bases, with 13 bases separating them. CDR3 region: CASSLGPRESSGANVLTF. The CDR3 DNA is TGCGCCAGCAGCTTGGGGCCCAGGGAAAGCTCTGGGGCCAACGTCCTGACTTTC.

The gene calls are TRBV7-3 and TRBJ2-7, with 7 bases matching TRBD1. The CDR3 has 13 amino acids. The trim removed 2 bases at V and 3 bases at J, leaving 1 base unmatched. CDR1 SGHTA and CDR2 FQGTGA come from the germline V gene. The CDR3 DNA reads TGTGCCAGCAGCTTAGGGGACAGCTACGAGCAGTACTTC. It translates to CASSLGDSYEQYF. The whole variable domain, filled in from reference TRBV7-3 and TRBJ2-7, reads GAGVSQTPSNKVTEKGKYVELRCDPISGHTALYWYRQSLGQGPEFLIYFQGTGAADDSGLPNDRFFAVRPEGSVSTLKIQRTERGDSAVYLCASSLGDSYEQYFGPGTRLTVT.

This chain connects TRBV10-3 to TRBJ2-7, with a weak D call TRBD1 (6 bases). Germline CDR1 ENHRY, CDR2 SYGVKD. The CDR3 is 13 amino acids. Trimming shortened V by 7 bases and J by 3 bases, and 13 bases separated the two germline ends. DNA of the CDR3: TGTGCCATCACCCCGGACAGAGTCTACGAGCAGTACTTC. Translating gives CAITPDRVYEQYF.

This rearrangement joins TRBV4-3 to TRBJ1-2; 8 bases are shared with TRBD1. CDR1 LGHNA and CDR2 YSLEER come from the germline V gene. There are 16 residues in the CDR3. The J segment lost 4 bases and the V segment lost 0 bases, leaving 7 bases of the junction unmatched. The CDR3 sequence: CASSQEVTGAAYGYTF. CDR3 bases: TGCGCCAGCAGCCAAGAAGTGACAGGGGCGGCCTATGGCTACACCTTC.

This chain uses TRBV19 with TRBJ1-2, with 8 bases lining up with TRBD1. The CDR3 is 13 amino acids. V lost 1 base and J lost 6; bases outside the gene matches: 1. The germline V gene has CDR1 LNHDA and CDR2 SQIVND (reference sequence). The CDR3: CASSIGTGNGYTF. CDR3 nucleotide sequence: TGTGCCAGTAGTATAGGGACAGGGAATGGCTACACCTTC.

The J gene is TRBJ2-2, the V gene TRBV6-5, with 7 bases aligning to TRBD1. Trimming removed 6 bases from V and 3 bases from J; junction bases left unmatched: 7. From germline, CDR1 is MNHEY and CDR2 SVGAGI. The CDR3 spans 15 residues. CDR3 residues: CASSLTGAYTGELFF. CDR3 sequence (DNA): TGTGCCAGCAGCCTCACAGGGGCCTACACCGGGGAGCTGTTTTTT.

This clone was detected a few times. The CDR3 is CAISELDTNTGELFF. CDR3 sequence (DNA): TGTGCCATCAGTGAGTTGGACACAAACACCGGGGAGCTGTTTTTT. This chain joins TRBV10-3 and TRBJ2-2, with a possible D match to TRBD1 (5 bases). Trimming pared 1 base from V and 2 bases from J, leaving 8 bases between. CDR1 is ENHRY, CDR2 SYGVKD, per germline. The CDR3 spans 15 residues.

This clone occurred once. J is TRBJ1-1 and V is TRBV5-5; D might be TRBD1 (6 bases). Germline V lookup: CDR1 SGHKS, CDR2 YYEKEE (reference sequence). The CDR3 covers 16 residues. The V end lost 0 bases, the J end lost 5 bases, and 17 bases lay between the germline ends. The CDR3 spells CASSLAIDAGVTEAFF. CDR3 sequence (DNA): TGTGCCAGCAGCTTGGCCATCGATGCAGGGGTGACTGAAGCTTTCTTT.

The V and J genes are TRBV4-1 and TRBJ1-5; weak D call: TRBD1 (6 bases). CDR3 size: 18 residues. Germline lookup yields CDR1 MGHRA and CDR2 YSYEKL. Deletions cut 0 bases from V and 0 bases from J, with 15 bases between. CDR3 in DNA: TGCGCCAGCAGCCAAGAGTTTCGAGCAGGGGCTAGCAATCAGCCCCAGCATTTT. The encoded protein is CASSQEFRAGASNQPQHF.

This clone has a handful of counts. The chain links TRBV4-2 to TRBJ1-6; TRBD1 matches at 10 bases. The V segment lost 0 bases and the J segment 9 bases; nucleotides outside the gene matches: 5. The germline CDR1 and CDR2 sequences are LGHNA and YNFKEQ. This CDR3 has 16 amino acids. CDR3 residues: CASSQDDRGLGSPLHF. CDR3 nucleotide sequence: TGTGCCAGCAGCCAAGACGACAGGGGGCTGGGTTCACCCCTCCACTTT.

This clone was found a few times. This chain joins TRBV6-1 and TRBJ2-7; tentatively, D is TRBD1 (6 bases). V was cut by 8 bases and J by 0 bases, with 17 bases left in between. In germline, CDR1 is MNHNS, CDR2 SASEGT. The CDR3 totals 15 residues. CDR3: CASQRLGQSSYEQYF. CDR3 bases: TGTGCCAGCCAAAGGCTCGGACAGAGCTCCTACGAGCAGTACTTC.

CDR3: CASAGALTGELFF. As DNA, the CDR3 is TGCGCCAGCGCGGGGGCCCTCACCGGGGAGCTGTTTTTT. The chain has TRBV5-1 and TRBJ2-2, with D perhaps TRBD2 (7 bases). Trimming left V 7 bases short and J 4 bases short, with 11 bases between. This CDR3 is built from 13 residues. Germline CDR1 reads SGHRS; CDR2 reads YFSETQ. The variable domain in full, with the rest retrieved from reference TRBV5-1 and TRBJ2-2, is KAGVTQTPRYLIKTRGQQVTLSCSPISGHRSVSWYQQTPGQGLQFLFEYFSETQRNKGNFPGRFSGRQFSNSRSEMNVSTLELGDSALYLCASAGALTGELFFGEGSRLTVL.

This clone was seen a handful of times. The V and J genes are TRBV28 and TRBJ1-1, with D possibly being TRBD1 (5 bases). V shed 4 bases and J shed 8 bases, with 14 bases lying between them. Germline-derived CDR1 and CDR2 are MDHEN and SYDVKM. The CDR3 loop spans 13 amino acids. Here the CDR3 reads CASSWAWGPEAFF. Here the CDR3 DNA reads TGTGCCAGCAGTTGGGCATGGGGCCCAGAAGCTTTCTTT.

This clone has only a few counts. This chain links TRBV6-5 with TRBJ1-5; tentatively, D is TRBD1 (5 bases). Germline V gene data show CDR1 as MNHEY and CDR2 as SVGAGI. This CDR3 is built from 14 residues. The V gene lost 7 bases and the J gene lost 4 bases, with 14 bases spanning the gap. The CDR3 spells CASKPRRANQPQHF. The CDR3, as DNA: TGTGCCAGCAAGCCCCGCAGGGCGAATCAGCCCCAGCATTTT.

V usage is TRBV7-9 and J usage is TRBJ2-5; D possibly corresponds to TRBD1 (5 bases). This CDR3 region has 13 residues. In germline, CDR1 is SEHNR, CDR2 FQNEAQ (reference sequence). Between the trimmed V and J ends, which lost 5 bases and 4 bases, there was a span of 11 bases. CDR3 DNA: TGTGCCAGCAGCCGTGACAGTGGAGAGACCCAGTACTTC. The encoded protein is CASSRDSGETQYF.

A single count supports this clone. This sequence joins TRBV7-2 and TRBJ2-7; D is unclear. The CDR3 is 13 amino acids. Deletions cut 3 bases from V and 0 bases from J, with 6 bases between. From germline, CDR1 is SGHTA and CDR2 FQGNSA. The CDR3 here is CASSFSSSYEQYF. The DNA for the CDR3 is TGTGCCAGCAGCTTCTCGAGCTCCTACGAGCAGTACTTC.

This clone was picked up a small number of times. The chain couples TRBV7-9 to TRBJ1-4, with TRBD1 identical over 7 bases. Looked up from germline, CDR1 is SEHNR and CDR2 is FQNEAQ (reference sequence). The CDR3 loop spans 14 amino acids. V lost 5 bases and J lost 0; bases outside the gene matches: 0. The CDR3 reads CASSQGATNEKLFF. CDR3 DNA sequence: TGTGCCAGCAGCCAGGGGGCAACTAATGAAAAACTGTTTTTT. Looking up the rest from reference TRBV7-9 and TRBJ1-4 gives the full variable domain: DTGVSQNPRHKITKRGQNVTFRCDPISEHNRLYWYRQTLGQGPEFLTYFQNEAQLEKSRLLSDRFSAERPKGSFSTLEIQRTEQGDSAMYLCASSQGATNEKLFFGSGTQLSVL.

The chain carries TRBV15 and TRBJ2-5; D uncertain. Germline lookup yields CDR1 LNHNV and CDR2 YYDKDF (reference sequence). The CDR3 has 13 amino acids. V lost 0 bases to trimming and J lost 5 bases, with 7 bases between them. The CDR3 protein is CATSREVRETQYF. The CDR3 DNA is TGTGCCACCAGCAGAGAAGTCCGGGAGACCCAGTACTTC.